The 27 T cell receptor beta chains presented below share a single source sample, sequenced in a study of regulatory T cells in long-lasting Graves disease. The time point: persistent/refractory GD, antithyroid drugs over 5 years with positive TRAb. The TCR library was prepared using RNA isolated from PBMCs. Construction of the TCR beta libraries employed iRepertoire HTBI primers in conjunction with Arm-PCR of CDR3 regions. TCRdb analysed the multiplex PCR reads with MiXCR anew, one entry per CDR3 protein. The sample lists hundreds of thousands of distinct CDR3 sequences; around 30% were seen once. The input for sequencing was peripheral blood mononuclear cells (PBMCs), taken when the disease was refractory, from a patient treated with antithyroid drugs. The receptors derive from a female donor with Graves disease.

At least ten counts were recorded for this clonotype. V is TRBV12-3 or TRBV12-4 and J is TRBJ1-5; TRBD1 agrees at 8 bases. Germline trimming cut 6 bases from V and 7 bases from J; bases unmatched to any gene: 8. This CDR3 contains 14 residues. CDR3 sequence (DNA): TGTGCCAGCAGCCGGACAGGGTCAGGGCAGCCCCAGCATTTT. Its translation is CASSRTGSGQPQHF.

The V gene is TRBV29-1, the J gene TRBJ2-7, with TRBD2 identical over 7 bases. CDR1 is SQVTM, CDR2 ANQGSEA, per germline. This CDR3 contains 13 residues. J was trimmed by 7 bases and V by 6 bases; bases with no gene match: 12. The CDR3 DNA is TGCAGCGTCGGGACTATGGGCCCCTCGGAGCAGTACTTC. This translates into CSVGTMGPSEQYF.

Only one count was recorded for this clonotype. The rearrangement uses TRBV28 and TRBJ2-1, with D perhaps TRBD1 (6 bases). The CDR3 consists of 14 residues. Germline values: CDR1 MDHEN, CDR2 SYDVKM. The V gene lost 4 bases and the J gene lost 6 bases, with 13 bases spanning the gap. CDR3 sequence reads: CASSSDRYLNEQFF. CDR3 in DNA: TGTGCCAGCAGTTCCGACAGGTACCTCAATGAGCAGTTCTTC.

This clonotype was observed a handful of times. The CDR3 here is CAAEERTPGAYEQYF. In DNA, the CDR3 is TGTGCCGCAGAGGAGAGGACCCCCGGCGCCTACGAGCAGTACTTC. The chain is built from TRBV6-1 and TRBJ2-7; D unclear. In germline, CDR1 is MNHNS, CDR2 SASEGT. This CDR3 is 15 amino acids long. V was shortened by 11 bases and J by 2 bases, with 22 bases between the two germline ends.

The rearrangement uses TRBV9 and TRBJ1-2, with TRBD1 as a possible D gene (6 bases). V lost 3 bases to trimming and J lost 6 bases, with 15 bases between them. From germline, CDR1 is SGDLS and CDR2 YYNGEE. The CDR3 loop spans 14 amino acids. The CDR3 DNA reads TGTGCCAGCAGCGGGACAACAGGGTTCGATGGCTACACCTTC. Residues: CASSGTTGFDGYTF.

The genes are TRBV5-1 and TRBJ1-1; TRBD1 matches 10 bases. This CDR3 comprises 16 residues. Per germline, CDR1 SGHRS and CDR2 YFSETQ. With V trimmed by 3 bases and J by 7 bases, 12 bases remained unmatched. The chain's CDR3 is CASSWRRSGTGDEAFF. CDR3 nucleotides: TGCGCCAGCAGCTGGAGGCGTAGTGGGACAGGGGATGAAGCTTTCTTT. The full variable domain, with the rest looked up from reference TRBV5-1 and TRBJ1-1, is KAGVTQTPRYLIKTRGQQVTLSCSPISGHRSVSWYQQTPGQGLQFLFEYFSETQRNKGNFPGRFSGRQFSNSRSEMNVSTLELGDSALYLCASSWRRSGTGDEAFFGQGTRLTVV.

This clonotype came up a few times. The chain carries TRBV12-3 or TRBV12-4 and TRBJ1-5; the match to TRBD1 covers 7 bases. The junction had 7 bases not matched to a gene; V was cut back by 3 bases and J by 5 bases. The CDR3 extends over 15 amino acids. CDR3 sequence: CASSFGSQGDQPQHF. The CDR3 nucleotides read TGTGCCAGCAGTTTTGGTTCGCAGGGGGATCAGCCCCAGCATTTT.

The chain couples TRBV19 to TRBJ2-7; weak D call: TRBD1 (6 bases). Trimming stripped 1 base from V and 1 base from J, with 11 bases between. The CDR3 runs 15 residues. CDR1 and CDR2 from the germline V gene are LNHDA and SQIVND (reference sequence). The CDR3: CASSIVLGGSYEQYF. The CDR3 nucleotides read TGTGCCAGTAGTATAGTACTAGGGGGTTCCTACGAGCAGTACTTC. Using reference TRBV19 and TRBJ2-7 for the parts outside the CDR3, the full variable domain is DGGITQSPKYLFRKEGQNVTLSCEQNLNHDAMYWYRQDPGQGLRLIYYSQIVNDFQKGDIAEGYSVSREKKESFPLTVTSAQKNPTAFYLCASSIVLGGSYEQYFGPGTRLTVT.

This clonotype was picked up many times. The chain carries TRBV5-4 and TRBJ2-5; 7 nucleotides match TRBD2. Per germline, CDR1 SGHNT and CDR2 YYREEE (reference sequence). The V and J ends lost 3 bases and 1 base, in that order; junction bases with no gene match: 6. The CDR3 extends over 15 amino acids. The CDR3 region is CASSSQRDIQETQYF. The CDR3 DNA follows: TGTGCCAGCAGCTCCCAGCGGGATATCCAAGAGACCCAGTACTTC. The full variable domain, with the rest looked up from reference TRBV5-4 and TRBJ2-5, is ETGVTQSPTHLIKTRGQQVTLRCSSQSGHNTVSWYQQALGQGPQFIFQYYREEENGRGNFPPRFSGLQFPNYSSELNVNALELDDSALYLCASSSQRDIQETQYFGPGTRLLVL.

This clonotype was recorded a few times. The chain combines TRBV7-9 with TRBJ2-5; TRBD2 matches at 11 bases. CDR1 and CDR2 (germline): SEHNR, FQNEAQ (reference sequence). The CDR3 is 15 amino acids. Losses at the gene ends were 3 bases for V and 3 bases for J; bases not matched to a gene: 3. CDR3 in amino acids: CASSFPTSGEETQYF. Here the CDR3 DNA reads TGTGCCAGCAGCTTCCCGACTAGCGGGGAAGAGACCCAGTACTTC.

This clonotype was seen a handful of times. The V and J genes are TRBV30 and TRBJ1-3; D uncertain. With 3 bases removed from V and 4 bases from J, the gap between germline ends came to 7 bases. Per germline, CDR1 GTSNPN and CDR2 SVGIG (reference sequence). The CDR3 length is 12 residues. The CDR3 DNA reads TGTGCCTGGAGCGACGAAGGAAACACCATATATTTT. It encodes CAWSDEGNTIYF.

Only a few counts were recorded for this clonotype. The rearrangement uses TRBV3-1 and TRBJ2-7; the D gene could be TRBD1 or TRBD2 (7 bases each). CDR1 and CDR2 from the germline V gene are LGHDT and YNNKEL (reference sequence). V lost 2 bases and J 6 bases, leaving 14 bases between the germline ends. The CDR3 covers 14 residues. The CDR3: CASSQNPGGAEQYF. The CDR3, as DNA: TGTGCCAGCAGCCAAAACCCAGGGGGGGCCGAGCAGTACTTC.

V usage is TRBV12-3 or TRBV12-4 and J usage is TRBJ2-3, with D possibly matching TRBD2 (5 bases). The CDR3 has 18 amino acids. The V end lost 6 bases, the J end lost 1 base, and 23 bases lay between the germline ends. CDR3: CASSTINGGGGRTDTQYF. The DNA of the CDR3 is TGTGCCAGCAGCACAATTAACGGAGGCGGCGGACGCACAGATACGCAGTATTTT.

The chain uses TRBV5-1 and TRBJ1-5; D is unresolved. CDR1 is SGHRS, CDR2 YFSETQ, per germline. V was pared by 2 bases and J by 3 bases, with 12 bases between. This CDR3 has 15 residues. CDR3 sequence: CASSFGGAYNQPQHF. The CDR3 DNA follows: TGCGCCAGCAGCTTCGGCGGAGCTTACAATCAGCCCCAGCATTTT.

V usage is TRBV7-2 and J usage is TRBJ1-2; 10 positions match TRBD1. CDR1 is SGHTA and CDR2 is FQGNSA in the germline V gene. The V and J ends lost 2 bases and 8 bases, in that order; junction bases with no gene match: 8. The length of the CDR3 is 15 residues. The CDR3 DNA reads as TGTGCCAGCAGCTTATGGCGACAGGGGGCGCAAGGCTACACCTTC. Translated: CASSLWRQGAQGYTF.

This clonotype was detected only once. The chain employs TRBV5-5 and TRBJ1-2; 9 bases align to TRBD1. Germline CDR1 and CDR2: SGHKS and YYEKEE (reference sequence). V lost 6 bases, J lost 5 bases, and 8 bases stayed unmatched. CDR3 size: 14 residues. The CDR3 reads CASNVPGQGYGYTF. In DNA form, the CDR3 reads TGTGCCAGCAACGTCCCGGGACAGGGTTATGGCTACACCTTC.

In this sample, this clonotype turned up a few times. This rearrangement joins TRBV20-1 to TRBJ1-1; D might be TRBD1 (5 bases). Germline V gene lookup returns CDR1 DFQATT and CDR2 SNEGSKA (reference sequence). The germline V and J ends were trimmed by 6 bases and 0 bases, with 14 bases remaining between them. The CDR3 runs 14 residues. CDR3 residues: CSAAPGAMNTEAFF. CDR3 DNA: TGCAGTGCAGCCCCTGGGGCAATGAACACTGAAGCTTTCTTT.

This clonotype was counted only a few times. The chain carries TRBV28 and TRBJ2-4, with TRBD1 identical over 7 bases. The CDR3 totals 16 residues. V gave up 5 bases and J gave up 0 bases; unmatched junction bases: 7. Germline CDR1 is MDHEN and CDR2 is SYDVKM. The CDR3 nucleotides are TGTGCCAGCAGTCACCGGGACAGCATAGCCAAAAACATTCAGTACTTC. It translates to CASSHRDSIAKNIQYF.

This clonotype was found a few times. V is TRBV20-1 and J is TRBJ1-6; 8 bases are a match to TRBD1. The germline V gene has CDR1 DFQATT and CDR2 SNEGSKA (reference sequence). J gave up 8 bases and V 6 bases, and 9 bases lay outside the gene matches. The CDR3 covers 14 residues. The DNA of the CDR3 is TGCAGTGCAAGGACAGGGAAATATTATTCACCCCTCCACTTT. Translated, it gives CSARTGKYYSPLHF.

This clonotype has at least ten counts. The missing conserved phenylalanine or tryptophan at the end of this CDR3 makes a read error likely. No DNA is shown, since the ends of the CDR3 on it are uncertain; the CDR3 is the one TCRdb lists. The chain couples TRBV28 to TRBJ1-4. Germline CDR1 reads MDHEN; CDR2 reads SYDVKM. Both ends counted, the CDR3 spans 17 residues. This CDR3 is CASSRAGGTGEKLFGVE.

At least ten counts were recorded for this clonotype. The chain joins TRBV6-1 to TRBJ2-5; D is unclear. The CDR3 has 16 residues. Trimming shortened V by 3 bases and J by 4 bases, and 18 bases separated the two germline ends. Germline-derived CDR1 and CDR2 are MNHNS and SASEGT. CDR3 residues: CASSESAYLPGETQYF. CDR3 bases: TGTGCCAGCAGTGAGTCAGCCTACCTTCCGGGAGAGACCCAGTACTTC.

The table lists this clonotype with a few counts. J is TRBJ1-1 and V is TRBV5-1; the D is unclear. Germline CDR1 reads SGHRS; CDR2 reads YFSETQ. This CDR3 is built from 14 residues. V lost 5 bases, J lost 2 bases, and 13 bases lay in between. The CDR3 bases are TGCGCCAGCAGACAAGGACTTATAAACACTGAAGCTTTCTTT. Amino acids: CASRQGLINTEAFF. Using reference TRBV5-1 and TRBJ1-1 for the parts outside the CDR3, the full variable domain is KAGVTQTPRYLIKTRGQQVTLSCSPISGHRSVSWYQQTPGQGLQFLFEYFSETQRNKGNFPGRFSGRQFSNSRSEMNVSTLELGDSALYLCASRQGLINTEAFFGQGTRLTVV.

This clonotype was seen a handful of times. The chain uses TRBV13 and TRBJ1-2; D gene unclear. The V end lost 2 bases, the J end lost 8 bases, and 6 bases lay between the germline ends. Germline assignment: CDR1 PRHDT and CDR2 FYEKMQ (reference sequence). The CDR3 loop spans 11 amino acids. Here the CDR3 reads CASSLNLGYTF. CDR3 nucleotides: TGTGCCAGCAGCTTAAATTTGGGCTACACCTTC. Full variable domain (missing parts from reference TRBV13 and TRBJ1-2): AAGVIQSPRHLIKEKRETATLKCYPIPRHDTVYWYQQGPGQDPQFLISFYEKMQSDKGSIPDRFSAQQFSDYHSELNMSSLELGDSALYFCASSLNLGYTFGSGTRLTVV.

CDR3 loop: CASSVAIGAGGGQGRTGELFF. As DNA, the CDR3 is TGTGCCAGCAGCGTAGCGATAGGGGCTGGGGGCGGACAGGGAAGGACCGGGGAGCTGTTTTTT. J is TRBJ2-2 and V is TRBV9; 8 nucleotides align to TRBD1. CDR1 and CDR2 from the germline V gene are SGDLS and YYNGEE. Unmatched junction bases numbered 21, after V lost 0 bases and J lost 5 bases. The CDR3 length is 21 residues.

This clonotype was seen only a few times. This sequence joins TRBV7-9 and TRBJ2-4, with a possible D match to TRBD1 (6 bases). Germline V lookup: CDR1 SEHNR, CDR2 FQNEAQ (reference sequence). This CDR3 has 13 residues. The V end was cut by 4 bases, the J end by 8 bases, with 12 bases between. In DNA, the CDR3 is TGTGCCAGCAGCTCACTACAGGGATACATTCAGTACTTC. This codes for CASSSLQGYIQYF.

The chain uses TRBV18 and TRBJ1-2, with D uncertain. CDR1 and CDR2 from the germline V gene are KGHSH and LQKENI. V lost 9 bases to trimming and J lost 6 bases, with 20 bases between them. This CDR3 has 14 residues. In DNA form, the CDR3 reads TGTGCCAGTCTCTCCGGAACCCTAACTCATGGCTACACCTTC. Residues: CASLSGTLTHGYTF.

The V call is TRBV7-2, the J call TRBJ2-7, with D unclear. This CDR3 contains 14 residues. V lost 3 bases and J 3 bases, leaving 12 bases between the germline ends. CDR1 is SGHTA, CDR2 FQGNSA, per germline. The CDR3: CASSFPGVNYEQYF. For the CDR3, the DNA is TGTGCCAGCAGCTTTCCAGGCGTCAACTACGAGCAGTACTTC.